The 6 T cell receptor beta chains presented below share a single source sample, sequenced in a study of naive CD8 T cells in extremely preterm neonates (dated by TCRdb to about 2017). Libraries came from the immunoSEQ multiplex PCR assay. The clones in this table, taken by TCRdb from immuneACCESS, are in-frame only. Not every clone is retained; where verified, under half of the shortfall comes from an unresolved V gene, and the cause of the rest is unknown. A total of roughly 5,000 clones appear in this sample, roughly 97% of them only once. The ten biggest clones cover around 0.48% of the sample. Several elective full-term cesarean deliveries at about 37-42 weeks of gestation, with no labor and no rupture of membranes, were the source of the term cord blood. The sequenced sample consisted of naive CD8+ T cells from cord blood. These receptors all come from a newborn in good health.

This clone was detected only once. The chain uses TRBV5-6 and TRBJ2-3; 11 bases match TRBD2. The V and J ends lost 4 bases and 5 bases, in that order; junction bases with no gene match: 6. The CDR3 contains 15 residues. The V gene's germline CDR1 is SGHDT and CDR2 YYEEEE. CDR3 in amino acids: CASSVLAGEGDTQYF. In DNA form, the CDR3 reads TGTGCCAGCAGCGTACTAGCGGGGGAAGGAGATACGCAGTATTTT.

This clone is a singleton in its sample. This chain links TRBV27 with TRBJ1-1; 9 nucleotides line up with TRBD1. Germline V gives CDR1 MNHEY, CDR2 SMNVEV (reference sequence). The CDR3 spans 15 residues. V gave up 3 bases and J gave up 1 base; unmatched junction bases: 3. CDR3 DNA: TGTGCCAGCAGTTTTTCGACAGGGGGGAACACTGAAGCTTTCTTT. It specifies CASSFSTGGNTEAFF.

The chain links TRBV19 to TRBJ1-1; D perhaps matches TRBD1 (5 bases). V was cut by 7 bases and J by 4 bases, with 10 bases left in between. The CDR3 totals 12 residues. In germline, CDR1 is LNHDA, CDR2 SQIVND (reference sequence). The DNA of the CDR3 is TGTGCCAGTATGTTGGGGGGCACTGAAGCTTTCTTT. Translated, it gives CASMLGGTEAFF.

V is TRBV4-1 and J is TRBJ1-3; 9 bases line up with TRBD1. The germline CDR1 and CDR2 sequences are MGHRA and YSYEKL. The junction had 2 bases not matched to a gene; V was cut back by 1 base and J by 4 bases. This CDR3 is 15 amino acids long. The DNA for the CDR3 is TGCGCCAGCAGCCAAGGGGACAGGGAAGGAAACACCATATATTTT. This codes for CASSQGDREGNTIYF.

This clone is a singleton in its sample. The chain uses TRBV6-1 and TRBJ2-3, with D unclear. Germline-derived CDR1 and CDR2 are MNHNS and SASEGT. V shed 4 bases and J shed 2 bases, with 10 bases lying between them. CDR3 length: 14 residues. CDR3 sequence reads: CASSGGSDTDTQYF. CDR3 DNA: TGTGCCAGCAGTGGTGGAAGCGACACAGATACGCAGTATTTT.

This chain joins TRBV16 and TRBJ1-1, with a tentative D call TRBD1 (5 bases). Trimming removed 0 bases at V and 3 bases at J, with 11 bases between. The CDR3 contains 15 residues. The germline V gene encodes CDR1 KGHSY and CDR2 FQNENV. CDR3 bases: TGTGCCAGCAGCCAATCGCTGGAAGGGGACACTGAAGCTTTCTTT. Its translation: CASSQSLEGDTEAFF.